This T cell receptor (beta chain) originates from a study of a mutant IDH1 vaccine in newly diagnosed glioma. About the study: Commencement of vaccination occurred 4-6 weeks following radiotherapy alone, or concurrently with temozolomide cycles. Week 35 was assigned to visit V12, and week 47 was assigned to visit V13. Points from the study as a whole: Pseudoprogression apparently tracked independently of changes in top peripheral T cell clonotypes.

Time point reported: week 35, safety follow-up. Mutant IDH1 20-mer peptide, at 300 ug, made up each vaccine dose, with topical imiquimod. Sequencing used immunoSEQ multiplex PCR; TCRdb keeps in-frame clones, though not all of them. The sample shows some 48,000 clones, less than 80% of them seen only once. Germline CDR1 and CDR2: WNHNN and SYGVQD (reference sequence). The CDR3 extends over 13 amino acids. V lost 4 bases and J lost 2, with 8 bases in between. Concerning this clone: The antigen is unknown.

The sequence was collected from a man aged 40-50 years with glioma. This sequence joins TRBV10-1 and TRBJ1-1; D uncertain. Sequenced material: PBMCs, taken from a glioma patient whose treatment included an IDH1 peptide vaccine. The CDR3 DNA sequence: TGCGCCAGCAGTGTTCTTCTTAACACTGAAGCTTTCTTT. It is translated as CASSVLLNTEAFF.